The rows below give T cell receptor beta chains drawn from one sample of a study of response to subunit inactivated influenza vaccine. TCRdb passed the RT-PCR reads through MiXCR, listing each CDR3 protein once. Among over 750,000 distinct CDR3 sequences listed, approximately 21% were seen once. Sequencing was performed on PBMCs from blood, taken 4 to 6 days after vaccination. The receptors were sampled from a man aged 50 to 60 who received an inactivated influenza vaccine. Both conserved end residues are part of each CDR3. D genes are given only for firm matches. Clone size is shown for a subset of rows, as once, few, many or a class of expanded clone.

V gene,J gene,clone size,D gene,CDR3 protein,CDR3 DNA
TRBV3-1,TRBJ2-5,NA,TRBD1,CASSPGQRLTGETQYF,TGTGCCAGCAGCCCGGGACAGCGCCTAACCGGGGAGACCCAGTACTTC
TRBV29-1,TRBJ2-1,many,TRBD1,CSAGGGQGSNEQFF,TGCAGCGCTGGGGGAGGACAGGGGTCCAATGAGCAGTTCTTC
TRBV3-1,TRBJ2-7,NA,TRBD1,CASSPGLRDRATYEQYF,TGTGCCAGCAGCCCCGGGCTCCGGGACAGGGCAACCTACGAGCAGTACTTC
TRBV6-5,TRBJ2-1,NA,NA,CASSYIRSRSYNEQFF,TGTGCCAGCAGTTATATACGGTCGAGGTCCTACAATGAGCAGTTCTTC
TRBV12-3/TRBV12-4,TRBJ2-1,few,NA,CASSRNSGPLSLGYNEQFF,TGTGCCAGCAGTCGTAATAGCGGCCCTCTGAGCCTGGGCTACAATGAGCAGTTCTTC
TRBV20-1,TRBJ2-3,few,NA,CSASRVAPTDTQYF,TGCAGTGCTAGCCGGGTAGCCCCAACGGATACGCAGTATTTT
TRBV15,TRBJ1-2,many,NA,CATSRDSQVNYGYTF,TGTGCCACCAGCAGAGATTCTCAGGTGAACTATGGCTACACCTTC
TRBV6-5,TRBJ1-1,NA,NA,CASSYSDLWAEAFF,TGTGCCAGCAGTTACTCCGACCTTTGGGCTGAAGCTTTCTTT
TRBV4-3,TRBJ2-2,NA,NA,CASSHGSGTITGELFF,TGCGCCAGCAGCCATGGGTCCGGGACAATCACCGGGGAGCTGTTTTTT
TRBV12-3/TRBV12-4,TRBJ2-3,NA,TRBD2,CASRRESHTQYF,TGTGCCAGCAGGCGGGAGTCCCATACGCAGTATTTT
TRBV11-2,TRBJ2-7,NA,NA,CASRRYSSYEQYF,TGTGCCAGCAGACGCTACAGCTCCTACGAGCAGTACTTC
TRBV20-1,TRBJ1-1,few,TRBD1,CSARATGGRSTEAFF,TGCAGTGCTAGAGCAACAGGGGGAAGAAGCACTGAAGCTTTCTTT
TRBV7-6,TRBJ2-1,few,NA,CASSLGGRTTYNEQFF,TGTGCCAGCAGCTTAGGGGGGCGGACTACATACAATGAGCAGTTCTTC
TRBV4-2,TRBJ2-1,many,NA,CASSQETGSYNEQFF,TGTGCCAGCAGCCAAGAGACGGGATCCTACAATGAGCAGTTCTTC
TRBV3-1,TRBJ1-2,NA,NA,CASSSPGHGYGYTF,TGTGCCAGCAGCTCACCGGGACATGGATATGGCTACACCTTC
TRBV5-5,TRBJ2-4,few,NA,CASSLVPVKNIQYF,TGTGCCAGCAGCTTGGTTCCGGTAAAAAACATTCAGTACTTC
TRBV11-2,TRBJ2-3,NA,NA,CASSEQISSTDTQYF,TGTGCCAGCAGCGAGCAAATTTCTAGCACAGATACGCAGTATTTT
TRBV7-9,TRBJ2-1,NA,NA,CASSLAPTGDYEQFF,TGTGCCAGCAGCTTAGCCCCAACGGGGGACTATGAGCAGTTCTTC
TRBV20-1,TRBJ1-6,few,TRBD1,CSAQGQGTYNSPLHF,TGCAGTGCTCAGGGACAGGGAACATATAATTCACCCCTCCACTTT
TRBV7-9,TRBJ1-6,few,NA,CASSLNYGSPLHF,TGTGCCAGCAGCTTAAATTACGGTTCACCCCTCCACTTT
TRBV20-1,TRBJ2-1,NA,TRBD2,CSTTGTSIHEQFF,TGCAGTACTACTGGGACTAGTATCCATGAGCAGTTCTTC
TRBV24-1,TRBJ2-2,NA,NA,CATRPSGPGLNTGELFF,TGTGCCACCAGACCCTCAGGACCCGGGCTGAACACCGGGGAGCTGTTTTTT
TRBV20-1,TRBJ2-7,few,NA,CSARATFPPYEQYF,TGCAGTGCTAGAGCTACCTTTCCCCCCTACGAGCAGTACTTC
TRBV11-2,TRBJ2-7,NA,NA,CASRVGLEQYF,TGTGCCAGCAGGGTGGGGCTCGAGCAGTACTTC
TRBV20-1,TRBJ2-1,few,NA,CSAPRAGHANGEQFF,TGCAGTGCTCCGAGGGCCGGCCACGCGAACGGTGAGCAGTTCTTC
TRBV7-9,TRBJ2-7,many,TRBD1,CASSPGQTDMWRQYF,TGTGCCAGCAGCCCGGGACAGACGGATATGTGGCGGCAGTACTTC